This TCR beta chain stems from a study of somatic mutations in cytotoxic T cells in rheumatoid arthritis. Findings and caveats of the study: Antigens recognized by the expanded CD8+ clones were unknown.

The repertoire was sequenced with immunoSEQ multiplex PCR; TCRdb's copy has only in-frame clones and lacks some. The table includes fewer than 20,000 clones, roughly 82% detected once. As concerns this clone: Antigen unknown.

J lost 2 bases, V lost 1 base, and 5 bases had no gene match. CDR1 and CDR2 from the germline V gene are PRHDT and FYEKMQ (reference sequence). There are 17 residues in the CDR3. V and J are TRBV13 and TRBJ2-1; TRBD2 matches 10 bases. Sequencing was done on a sample of CD8+ T cells sorted from blood. The source of this sequence is a woman between 50 and 59 years old with rheumatoid arthritis. Written as DNA, the CDR3 is TGTGCCAGCAGCTTAGTGGCTAGCGGGGGTACCTACAATGAGCAGTTCTTC. Its translation is CASSLVASGGTYNEQFF.